This T cell receptor beta chain originates from a study of CD8+ T cells in alopecia areata. Specimens obtained from alopecia areata patients comprised lesional scalp punch biopsies and peripheral blood. Sequencing relied on a cDNA template that was reverse transcribed from extracted RNA. Some clones are missing from TCRdb's copy, which holds only in-frame ones; the method was immunoSEQ multiplex PCR. The table records more than 95,000 clones, roughly two fifths of them present only once. Study results and limitations: Whereas mice showed it more clearly, TCR sharing across patients was murkier, possibly because of HLA. Lesional tissue from the scalp (especially in alopecia totalis/universalis) showed higher clonality than normal scalp.

This clone turned up a few times. No antigen is known for it. Germline values: CDR1 LGHNA, CDR2 YNFKEQ. The CDR3 is 15 amino acids. Trimming stripped 1 base from V and 4 bases from J, with 13 bases between. The rearrangement joins TRBV4-2 to TRBJ2-5; D is tentatively TRBD1 or TRBD2 (6 bases each). The sample comprised CD4+ T cells sorted from blood. This TCR was recovered from a human donor with alopecia areata. The CDR3, as DNA: TGTGCCAGCAGCCAAGTTCTCGGGGGCCGAGAGACCCAGTACTTC. Residues: CASSQVLGGRETQYF.